What follows are 32 T cell receptor beta chains derived from one specimen sequenced in a study of blood T cell repertoires in COVID-19. Using immunoSEQ multiplex PCR, the repertoire was profiled, and TCRdb retains in-frame clones only, with some absent. The data contain about 110,000 clones, 55% to 75% of them singletons. Sample: peripheral blood. The receptors shown here come from a human donor with acute or convalescent COVID-19. The donor label of this sample is uncertain.

This clone was observed a few times. V is TRBV28 and J is TRBJ1-5, with D unclear. Germline-derived CDR1 and CDR2 are MDHEN and SYDVKM. The CDR3 totals 16 residues. Trimming shortened V by 6 bases and J by 2 bases, and 17 bases separated the two germline ends. The CDR3 loop reads CASRILLRGGNQPQHF. CDR3 sequence (DNA): TGTGCCAGCAGAATCCTCTTGCGGGGTGGCAATCAGCCCCAGCATTTT.

As concerns this clone: This specimen includes other DNA sequences encoding the same CDR3. This chain connects TRBV5-1 to TRBJ1-1, with a weak D call TRBD1 (5 bases). Trimming took 2 bases from V and 5 from J, leaving 10 bases between them. The germline V gene has CDR1 SGHRS and CDR2 YFSETQ. The CDR3 consists of 13 residues. The CDR3 sequence: CASSLVRGTEAFF. The CDR3 DNA reads as TGCGCCAGCAGCTTAGTACGGGGGACTGAAGCTTTCTTT.

The rearrangement links TRBV5-6 to TRBJ2-3; 11 nucleotides match TRBD1. The trim removed 1 base at V and 4 bases at J, leaving 8 bases unmatched. The CDR3 is 17 residues long. Germline V gene data show CDR1 as SGHDT and CDR2 as YYEEEE. This chain's CDR3 is CASSLRKDRGRADTQYF. The CDR3 DNA reads TGTGCCAGCAGCTTGCGTAAGGACAGGGGGCGGGCAGATACGCAGTATTTT.

This clone was seen a handful of times. This chain links TRBV10-3 with TRBJ1-1, with D perhaps matching TRBD1 (5 bases). Germline V gene data show CDR1 as ENHRY and CDR2 as SYGVKD. V gave up 6 bases and J gave up 0 bases, with 8 bases separating them. The CDR3 is 13 residues long. The CDR3 nucleotides are TGTGCCATCAGCCGGGGGTTGAACACTGAAGCTTTCTTT. Translation gives CAISRGLNTEAFF.

This chain connects TRBV3-1 (or the pseudogene TRBV3-2) to TRBJ2-5, with 10 nucleotides matching TRBD1. Germline V gives CDR1 LGHDT, CDR2 YNNKEL (reference sequence). There are 14 residues in the CDR3. The J segment lost 5 bases and the V segment lost 6 bases, leaving 6 bases of the junction unmatched. CDR3 region: CASRRTGGIETQYF. The CDR3, as DNA: TGTGCCAGCAGGAGGACAGGGGGTATTGAGACCCAGTACTTC.

The genes are TRBV7-9 and TRBJ1-1, with unresolved D. The V gene's germline CDR1 is SEHNR and CDR2 FQNEAQ (reference sequence). Trimming pared 4 bases from V and 3 bases from J, leaving 9 bases between. CDR3 length: 13 amino acids. As DNA, the CDR3 is TGTGCCAGCAGCTCGGGGTGGTACACTGAAGCTTTCTTT. Its protein product is CASSSGWYTEAFF.

V gene TRBV6-1 combines with J gene TRBJ2-5, with TRBD2 as a possible D gene (6 bases). Germline V lookup: CDR1 MNHNS, CDR2 SASEGT. The CDR3 length is 16 residues. The V gene lost 4 bases and the J gene lost 5 bases, with 20 bases spanning the gap. Here the CDR3 reads CASSVQGGVGTETQYF. The DNA of the CDR3 is TGTGCCAGCAGTGTCCAGGGCGGGGTCGGTACCGAGACCCAGTACTTC.

V and J are TRBV5-1 and TRBJ2-3; 9 positions match TRBD1. Unmatched junction bases numbered 1, after V lost 1 base and J lost 4 bases. The CDR3 spans 14 residues. The germline V gene encodes CDR1 SGHRS and CDR2 YFSETQ. The CDR3 protein is CASSLTGGADTQYF. The DNA for the CDR3 is TGCGCCAGCAGCTTGACAGGGGGCGCAGATACGCAGTATTTT.

V is TRBV28 and J is TRBJ1-5, with D unclear. V lost 8 bases and J lost 7, with 9 bases in between. The CDR3 spans 11 residues. CDR1 and CDR2 (germline): MDHEN, SYDVKM. CDR3 residues: CASHTNQPQHF. The DNA of the CDR3 is TGTGCCAGCCACACAAACCAGCCCCAGCATTTT.

This clone turned up a few times. This chain joins TRBV29-1 and TRBJ2-3; no definite D call. Germline assignment: CDR1 SQVTM and CDR2 ANQGSEA. V shed 7 bases and J shed 6 bases, with 8 bases lying between them. This CDR3 has 10 residues. CDR3 protein: CSAEEDTQYF. The CDR3 DNA is TGCAGCGCCGAGGAGGATACGCAGTATTTT.

This chain connects TRBV5-1 to TRBJ2-6; TRBD2 matches 9 bases. V lost 0 bases to trimming and J lost 1 base; unmatched junction nucleotides: 11. CDR1 and CDR2 from the germline V gene are SGHRS and YFSETQ. The CDR3 has 20 residues. The CDR3 DNA follows: TGCGCCAGCAGCTTGGCTGGATCTAGCGGGGTATGGTCTGGGGCCAACGTCCTGACTTTC. Encoded protein: CASSLAGSSGVWSGANVLTF.

This chain connects TRBV5-1 to TRBJ2-5; 9 bases fit TRBD2. The V segment lost 0 bases and the J segment 1 base; nucleotides outside the gene matches: 4. The CDR3 consists of 16 residues. The germline gives CDR1 SGHRS, CDR2 YFSETQ. CDR3 DNA sequence: TGCGCCAGCAGCTTGGAGCTAGCGGGGACCCAAGAGACCCAGTACTTC. This gives the protein CASSLELAGTQETQYF.

This chain links TRBV3-1 (or the pseudogene TRBV3-2) with TRBJ2-7, with no clear D. V was shortened by 3 bases and J by 3 bases, with 18 bases between the two germline ends. The V gene's germline CDR1 is LGHDT and CDR2 YNNKEL (reference sequence). The CDR3 totals 16 residues. The CDR3 protein is CASSQYPEDWSYEQYV. DNA of the CDR3: TGTGCCAGCAGCCAGTACCCCGAGGATTGGAGCTACGAGCAGTACGTC.

Sample share makes this clone medium-sized. The rearrangement joins TRBV6-5 to TRBJ1-2; D remains ambiguous. Germline CDR1 is MNHEY and CDR2 is SVGAGI. Deletions cut 7 bases from V and 0 bases from J, with 9 bases between. This CDR3 is built from 13 residues. The CDR3 sequence: CASMGVANYGYTF. The CDR3 DNA sequence: TGTGCCAGCATGGGCGTTGCTAACTATGGCTACACCTTC.

This clone occurred once. V and J are TRBV2 and TRBJ1-1; TRBD1 might be the D (6 bases). The V end lost 7 bases, the J end lost 4 bases, and 16 bases lay between the germline ends. Germline V CDR1 and CDR2: SNHLY, FYNNEI. The CDR3 has 14 residues. The CDR3 loop reads CASTNEGGVTEAFF. For the CDR3, the DNA is TGTGCCAGCACCAACGAGGGGGGGGTCACTGAAGCTTTCTTT. The full variable domain, in which reference TRBV2 and TRBJ1-1 provide the parts outside the CDR3, is EPEVTQTPSHQVTQMGQEVILRCVPISNHLYFYWYRQILGQKVEFLVSFYNNEISEKSEIFDDQFSVERPDGSNFTLKIRSTKLEDSAMYFCASTNEGGVTEAFFGQGTRLTVV.

This clone has only a few counts. The V and J genes are TRBV14 and TRBJ2-6; the D gene is possibly TRBD1 (7 bases). The CDR3 extends over 16 amino acids. CDR1 SGHDN and CDR2 FVKESK come from the germline V gene. V lost 4 bases to trimming and J lost 0 bases, with 10 bases between them. Here the CDR3 DNA reads TGTGCCAGCAGCCCAGGGGGGTACTCTGGGGCCAACGTCCTGACTTTC. This codes for CASSPGGYSGANVLTF.

The sample holds a few counts of this clone. This sequence joins TRBV5-8 and TRBJ1-4; D may be TRBD1 (5 bases). CDR1 SGHTS and CDR2 YDEGEE come from the germline V gene. This CDR3 spans 16 amino acids. The V end lost 5 bases, the J end lost 6 bases, and 20 bases lay between the germline ends. CDR3 region: CASSSPPGEADEKLFF. The CDR3 bases are TGTGCCAGCAGTTCTCCCCCGGGGGAGGCTGATGAAAAACTGTTTTTT.

Details on this clone: The junction differs from germline at one of its ends, possibly a read error. The CDR3 protein is CASSLDRDRAYEKLFF. DNA for the CDR3: TGTGCCAGCAGCCTAGATAGGGACAGGGCATATGAAAAACTGTTTTTT. The chain has TRBV11-2 and TRBJ1-4; TRBD1 matches 9 bases. The CDR3 extends over 16 amino acids. The germline V gene encodes CDR1 SGHAT and CDR2 FQNNGV. The entire variable domain, with the rest obtained from reference TRBV11-2 and TRBJ1-4, is as follows: EAGVAQSPRYKIIEKRQSVAFWCNPISGHATLYWYQQILGQGPKLLIQFQNNGVVDDSQLPKDRFSAERLKGVDSTLKIQPAKLEDSAVYLCASSLDRDRAYEKLFFGSGTQLSVL.

The rearrangement joins TRBV6-1 to TRBJ1-2; unclear D gene. V was clipped by 1 base and J by 2 bases, with 11 bases between them. Germline CDR1 and CDR2: MNHNS and SASEGT. The CDR3 is 15 amino acids. CDR3 DNA sequence: TGTGCCAGCAGTGAAGTGGCGGGGTTCAACTATGGCTACACCTTC. Residues: CASSEVAGFNYGYTF.

The chain couples TRBV27 to TRBJ2-7, with a possible D match to TRBD1 (6 bases). The CDR3 extends over 14 amino acids. Per the germline V gene, CDR1 is MNHEY and CDR2 is SMNVEV (reference sequence). Trimming removed 4 bases at V and 3 bases at J, with 13 bases between. CDR3 residues: CASSSGVGGYEQYF. CDR3 DNA: TGTGCCAGCAGTTCAGGGGTTGGGGGCTACGAGCAGTACTTC.

V usage is TRBV6-5 and J usage is TRBJ2-7, with 7 bases identical to TRBD1. Germline V gene sequence: CDR1 MNHEY, CDR2 SVGAGI. The CDR3 has 14 amino acids. V was clipped by 6 bases and J by 2 bases; unmatched bases: 7. CDR3 residues: CASSWDRPPYEQYF. The CDR3 bases are TGTGCCAGCAGCTGGGACAGACCACCCTACGAGCAGTACTTC.

The chain is built from TRBV28 and TRBJ1-2, with D perhaps TRBD1 (6 bases). Germline values: CDR1 MDHEN, CDR2 SYDVKM. This CDR3 has 15 amino acids. Trimming cost V 5 bases and J 0 bases, with 13 bases left between them. The CDR3 DNA sequence: TGTGCCAGCAGTAGGGGGTACACAGCTAACTATGGCTACACCTTC. The encoded protein is CASSRGYTANYGYTF.

The gene calls are TRBV3-1 (or the pseudogene TRBV3-2) and TRBJ1-2, with D unclear. CDR1 and CDR2 (germline): LGHDT, YNNKEL (reference sequence). The CDR3 contains 13 residues. V lost 2 bases, J lost 8 bases, and 12 bases lay in between. In DNA, the CDR3 is TGTGCCAGCAGCCAAAACACCTTCGGGGGCTACACCTTC. As protein: CASSQNTFGGYTF.

The rearrangement joins TRBV6-1 to TRBJ2-1, with D maybe TRBD2 (6 bases). The CDR3 spans 13 residues. Germline CDR1 and CDR2: MNHNS and SASEGT. The germline V and J ends were trimmed by 0 bases and 9 bases, with 9 bases remaining between them. CDR3 coding DNA: TGTGCCAGCAGTGAAGCGGGACTCTCTGAGCAGTTCTTC. Its protein is CASSEAGLSEQFF.

The chain has TRBV24-1 and TRBJ1-5, with a possible D match to TRBD1 (6 bases). Looked up from germline, CDR1 is KGHDR and CDR2 is SFDVKD. Trimming left V 3 bases short and J 7 bases short, with 21 bases between. This CDR3 comprises 17 residues. For the CDR3, the DNA is TGTGCCACCAGTGATAACACCGAGTCAGGGGAAGGACAGCCCCAGCATTTT. Protein: CATSDNTESGEGQPQHF.

In DNA, the CDR3 is TGCAGCGTTACAGGGGCGGGCGGGGAGCTGTTTTTT. Translated: CSVTGAGGELFF. The chain carries TRBV29-1 and TRBJ2-2; 7 positions agree with TRBD1. This CDR3 has 12 residues. Trimming took 5 bases from V and 7 from J; bases not matched to a gene: 4. The germline gives CDR1 SQVTM, CDR2 ANQGSEA.

The chain joins TRBV6-1 to TRBJ2-3; TRBD2 is a possible D gene (7 bases). Trimming removed 3 bases from V and 0 bases from J, with 10 bases in between. In germline, CDR1 is MNHNS, CDR2 SASEGT. This CDR3 is 15 amino acids long. CDR3 region: CASSDGGGSTDTQYF. The CDR3, as DNA: TGTGCCAGCAGTGACGGCGGGGGCAGCACAGATACGCAGTATTTT.

V usage is TRBV7-2 and J usage is TRBJ1-2, with D tentatively TRBD1 (6 bases). Germline values: CDR1 SGHTA, CDR2 FQGNSA. The CDR3 is 14 residues long. V shed 2 bases and J shed 8 bases, with 15 bases lying between them. The CDR3 DNA sequence: TGTGCCAGCAGCTTAATTTTGGGGGCTCGCGGCTACACCTTC. It encodes CASSLILGARGYTF. Full variable domain (rest looked up from reference TRBV7-2 and TRBJ1-2): GAGVSQSPSNKVTEKGKDVELRCDPISGHTALYWYRQSLGQGLEFLIYFQGNSAPDKSGLPSDRFSAERTGGSVSTLTIQRTQQEDSAVYLCASSLILGARGYTFGSGTRLTVV.

The J gene is TRBJ1-5, the V gene TRBV20-1, with 7 bases that match TRBD1. The CDR3 is 16 residues long. The junction had 14 bases not matched to a gene; V was cut back by 3 bases and J by 6 bases. The germline gives CDR1 DFQATT, CDR2 SNEGSKA (reference sequence). The CDR3 spells CSASIFGQEVTQPQHF. The CDR3 bases are TGCAGTGCTAGTATATTTGGACAGGAGGTGACTCAGCCCCAGCATTTT.

This chain uses TRBV24-1 with TRBJ2-3; D call uncertain. V gave up 4 bases and J gave up 2 bases, with 6 bases separating them. The CDR3 is 13 amino acids. CDR1 KGHDR and CDR2 SFDVKD come from the germline V gene. As DNA, the CDR3 is TGTGCCACCAGTGACGGGTCCACAGATACGCAGTATTTT. Its protein product is CATSDGSTDTQYF.

J is TRBJ2-7 and V is TRBV15; D may be TRBD2 (6 bases). This CDR3 has 16 amino acids. Between the trimmed V and J ends, which lost 1 base and 2 bases, there was a span of 15 bases. CDR1 and CDR2 from the germline V gene are LNHNV and YYDKDF (reference sequence). The CDR3 is CATSRGGGTVTYEQYF. The DNA for the CDR3 is TGTGCCACCAGCAGAGGGGGCGGGACGGTTACCTACGAGCAGTACTTC.

The gene calls are TRBV11-2 and TRBJ1-2; 7 nucleotides align to TRBD1. V gave up 4 bases and J gave up 4 bases; unmatched junction bases: 6. The CDR3 loop spans 14 amino acids. Germline loops: CDR1 SGHAT, CDR2 FQNNGV. The DNA of the CDR3 is TGTGCCAGCAGCTCGACAGGGCTCGGCTATGGCTACACCTTC. It specifies CASSSTGLGYGYTF.